This T cell receptor beta chain derives from a study of regulatory dendritic cells for organ transplantation. About the research overall: Regulatory dendritic cells came from monocytes given vitamin D3 and IL-10.

Allogeneic regulatory or mature dendritic cells were co-cultured for 5 days with CFSE-labeled sorted T cells at 1:10. Here immunoSEQ multiplex PCR was the method, and the copy in TCRdb shows in-frame clones only, minus some. The sample has approximately 22,000 clones, 65% to 90% seen once. Turning to this clone: The target antigen is unknown.

Germline V gives CDR1 SQVTM, CDR2 ANQGSEA. The CDR3 extends over 14 amino acids. With 4 bases clipped from V and 1 base from J, the junction kept 6 bases outside the gene matches. The sequencing sample was made of naive CD4+ T cells from blood cultured with dendritic cells. Subset given: CD45RA+ naive T cells. The sequence was obtained from a human donor in good health. This rearrangement joins TRBV29-1 to TRBJ1-1; TRBD1 agrees at 7 bases. DNA of the CDR3: TGCAGCGTTGGAGACAGGGCGAGGAACACTGAAGCTTTCTTT. Its translation is CSVGDRARNTEAFF.